The 9 T cell receptor beta chains in this list originate from one sample, sequenced in a study of vaccination and CD4 T cells after COVID-19. No antigens are known for them. The Oncomine TCR Beta short-read assay was applied to DNA of cultured CD4+ T cells. Someone extracted genomic DNA from cultured CD4+ T cells. TCRdb ran MiXCR on the PCR reads and lists one entry per CDR3 protein. The sample contains under 7,500 distinct CDR3 sequences, around 34% of which appear only once. The treatment denotes: roughly ten-day PBMC culture with coronavirus spike peptide pools or control peptides (ViraFEST assay). The collection of CD4+ T cells from the unexposed donor took place before the COVID-19 pandemic (2011-2018). Sequencing was performed on CD4+ T cells from blood, cultured in vitro. The receptors derive from a human donor in good health.

This chain joins TRBV7-2 and TRBJ2-5; D remains unclear. V lost 6 bases, J lost 3 bases, and 11 bases lay in between. Germline loops: CDR1 SGHTA, CDR2 FQGNSA. CDR3 size: 13 residues. This CDR3 is CASSSDPKETQYF. CDR3 nucleotide sequence: TGTGCCAGCAGTTCAGACCCTAAAGAGACCCAGTACTTC. The whole variable domain, filled in from reference TRBV7-2 and TRBJ2-5, reads GAGVSQSPSNKVTEKGKDVELRCDPISGHTALYWYRQSLGQGLEFLIYFQGNSAPDKSGLPSDRFSAERTGGSVSTLTIQRTQQEDSAVYLCASSSDPKETQYFGPGTRLLVL.

V usage is TRBV7-3 and J usage is TRBJ2-1; 10 bases agree with TRBD2. The CDR3 has 15 amino acids. Germline V gene data show CDR1 as SGHTA and CDR2 as FQGTGA. The V gene end was trimmed by 2 bases and the J gene end by 7 bases; junction bases not matched to a gene: 5. The CDR3 here is CASSLVLAGVNEQFF. CDR3 nucleotide sequence: TGTGCCAGCAGCTTAGTTCTAGCGGGAGTGAATGAGCAGTTCTTC.

The V gene is TRBV7-9, the J gene TRBJ2-6; D unresolved. Trimming cost V 7 bases and J 1 base, with 5 bases left between them. The length of the CDR3 is 13 residues. In germline, CDR1 is SEHNR, CDR2 FQNEAQ (reference sequence). This chain's CDR3 is CASKTSGANVLTF. Written as DNA, the CDR3 is TGTGCCAGCAAGACATCTGGGGCCAACGTCCTGACTTTC.

This clonotype is medium-sized within its sample. The chain couples TRBV20-1 to TRBJ1-2; 7 bases align to TRBD1. With 4 bases clipped from V and 8 bases from J, the junction kept 13 bases outside the gene matches. CDR3 length equals 14 residues. The germline V gene encodes CDR1 DFQATT and CDR2 SNEGSKA (reference sequence). DNA of the CDR3: TGCAGTGCTATCCAGGGGGGAGCTATGTGGGGCTACACCTTC. Its protein product is CSAIQGGAMWGYTF.

V gene TRBV6-5 combines with J gene TRBJ1-5; D remains ambiguous. V lost 1 base and J 7 bases, leaving 11 bases between the germline ends. The CDR3 contains 14 residues. Germline CDR1 MNHEY, CDR2 SVGAGI. The DNA of the CDR3 is TGTGCCAGCAGTTACTACGGTAGCGGGCAGCCCCAGCATTTT. It is translated as CASSYYGSGQPQHF.

This clonotype is labeled as medium-sized. The chain is built from TRBV10-1 and TRBJ1-2; D gene unclear. The CDR3 runs to 14 residues. Trimming removed 3 bases from V and 2 bases from J, with 10 bases in between. Germline V gene sequence: CDR1 WNHNN, CDR2 SYGVQD (reference sequence). The CDR3 sequence: CASSDKEGNYGYTF. The CDR3 DNA follows: TGCGCCAGCAGTGATAAGGAAGGGAACTATGGCTACACCTTC.

The chain has TRBV20-1 and TRBJ2-7; TRBD2 matches at 14 bases. From germline, CDR1 is DFQATT and CDR2 SNEGSKA (reference sequence). This CDR3 is built from 15 residues. Losses at the gene ends were 0 bases for V and 10 bases for J; bases not matched to a gene: 8. The CDR3 loop reads CSARDQTGTSGSQYF. The CDR3 nucleotides are TGCAGTGCTAGAGACCAGACCGGGACTAGCGGGAGTCAGTACTTC.

This chain uses TRBV20-1 with TRBJ1-2, with D perhaps TRBD1 (6 bases). Deletions cut 6 bases from V and 4 bases from J, with 15 bases between. CDR3 size: 13 residues. Looked up from germline, CDR1 is DFQATT and CDR2 is SNEGSKA (reference sequence). The CDR3 sequence is CSATTGQRYGYTF. For the CDR3, the DNA is TGCAGTGCAACAACCGGACAGCGCTATGGCTACACCTTC.

The rearrangement joins TRBV30 to TRBJ2-1; D perhaps matches TRBD2 (5 bases). Trimming pared 2 bases from V and 7 bases from J, leaving 12 bases between. There are 13 residues in the CDR3. The germline gives CDR1 GTSNPN, CDR2 SVGIG (reference sequence). This chain's CDR3 is CAWSRGSVNEQFF. DNA for the CDR3: TGTGCCTGGAGTCGGGGTAGCGTAAATGAGCAGTTCTTC.